The 32 T cell receptor beta chains listed next were all sequenced from one sample in a study of siplizumab effects on memory and regulatory T cells. Sequencing was performed with immunoSEQ multiplex PCR; in TCRdb, only in-frame clones are kept and a portion is missing. In the table there are about 66,000 clones, about 96% of which are singletons. The material sequenced was naive CD8+ T cells sorted from blood. These receptors originate from a human donor in good health.

The rearrangement links TRBV5-6 to TRBJ2-5, with D perhaps matching TRBD1 (5 bases). The V and J ends lost 4 bases and 0 bases respectively, with 7 bases between them. The CDR3 has 13 residues. CDR1 SGHDT and CDR2 YYEEEE come from the germline V gene. The CDR3 sequence: CASSRTYQETQYF. CDR3 nucleotides: TGTGCCAGCAGCCGGACATACCAAGAGACCCAGTACTTC.

The chain combines TRBV30 with TRBJ2-7; D is unclear. This CDR3 is 12 amino acids long. Germline CDR1 and CDR2: GTSNPN and SVGIG (reference sequence). V was clipped by 3 bases and J by 0 bases, with 6 bases between them. CDR3 nucleotides: TGTGCCTGGAGCGCTAGCTCCTACGAGCAGTACTTC. Translated: CAWSASSYEQYF.

V is TRBV9 and J is TRBJ2-2; D is perhaps TRBD1 (6 bases). CDR1 is SGDLS, CDR2 YYNGEE, per germline. The CDR3 runs to 15 residues. V dropped 4 bases and J dropped 2 bases, with 12 bases sitting between them. DNA of the CDR3: TGTGCCAGCAGCTTCCGGGACATTAACACCGGGGAGCTGTTTTTT. Translated: CASSFRDINTGELFF.

This CDR3 is CARSAEGGQPQHF. CDR3 nucleotide sequence: TGTGCCAGAAGCGCCGAGGGAGGCCAGCCCCAGCATTTT. The rearrangement joins TRBV5-3 to TRBJ1-5; no firm D call. TRBV5-3 is an ORF for which the function is uncertain. The V and J ends lost 4 bases and 7 bases respectively, with 12 bases between them. The CDR3 sequence is 13 residues long.

J is TRBJ2-5 and V is TRBV11-1, with a possible D match to TRBD1 (5 bases). Germline CDR1 and CDR2: SGHAT and FQDESV (reference sequence). With 5 bases removed from V and 4 bases from J, the gap between germline ends came to 11 bases. CDR3 length: 13 residues. For the CDR3, the DNA is TGTGCCAGCAGCCTAGGGGTCGGAGAGACCCAGTACTTC. Translated, it gives CASSLGVGETQYF.

The CDR3 region is CASSVGGFGQPQHF. The CDR3 DNA is TGTGCCAGCAGCGTCGGGGGGTTCGGGCAGCCCCAGCATTTT. The chain recombines TRBV9 with TRBJ1-5; perhaps TRBD1 as D (5 bases). This CDR3 spans 14 amino acids. V dropped 2 bases and J dropped 7 bases, with 13 bases sitting between them. The germline gives CDR1 SGDLS, CDR2 YYNGEE.

V gene TRBV4-2 combines with J gene TRBJ2-7; no reliable D call. Between the trimmed V and J ends, which lost 0 bases and 5 bases, there was a span of 2 bases. This CDR3 is 11 amino acids long. Germline values: CDR1 LGHNA, CDR2 YNFKEQ. For the CDR3, the DNA is TGTGCCAGCAGCCAAGACCACGAGCAGTACTTC. Translation: CASSQDHEQYF.

The rearrangement links TRBV7-8 to TRBJ2-7, with D perhaps matching TRBD2 (6 bases). The CDR3 covers 16 residues. Germline lookup yields CDR1 SGHVS and CDR2 FQNEAQ. V lost 5 bases and J 1 base, leaving 18 bases between the germline ends. The CDR3 is CASSASWRDGSYEQYF. DNA for the CDR3: TGTGCCAGCAGCGCCAGTTGGCGGGACGGATCCTACGAGCAGTACTTC.

This chain joins TRBV4-3 and TRBJ1-6; no firm D call. V was shortened by 3 bases and J by 0 bases, with 6 bases between the two germline ends. Germline V gene sequence: CDR1 LGHNA, CDR2 YSLEER. CDR3 length: 15 amino acids. The CDR3 DNA is TGCGCCAGCAGCCAGACACACTCCTATAATTCACCCCTCCACTTT. It encodes CASSQTHSYNSPLHF.

On this clone: This sample also contains other DNA sequences that code for the same CDR3. The chain links TRBV19 to TRBJ2-7, with 9 bases that match TRBD1. Germline V gives CDR1 LNHDA, CDR2 SQIVND (reference sequence). V shed 6 bases and J 4 bases; nucleotides not matched to a gene: 4. CDR3 length: 13 residues. DNA for the CDR3: TGTGCCAGTAGCCACGGGACAGGGTACGAGCAGTACTTC. Translated: CASSHGTGYEQYF.

The chain links TRBV7-9 to TRBJ2-1; 7 bases line up with TRBD2. The CDR3 runs 14 residues. J was trimmed by 14 bases and V by 2 bases; bases with no gene match: 12. CDR1 SEHNR and CDR2 FQNEAQ come from the germline V gene (reference sequence). The CDR3 loop reads CASSLTALGLGEFF. CDR3 coding DNA: TGTGCCAGCAGCTTAACGGCTCTAGGACTAGGGGAGTTCTTC.

The rearrangement joins TRBV7-2 to TRBJ1-1, with 9 bases identical to TRBD1. Germline values: CDR1 SGHTA, CDR2 FQGNSA. The CDR3 spans 17 residues. The J segment lost 0 bases and the V segment lost 5 bases, leaving 10 bases of the junction unmatched. The CDR3 spells CASSARTGVGLNTEAFF. The CDR3, as DNA: TGTGCCAGCAGCGCCCGGACAGGGGTAGGCTTGAACACTGAAGCTTTCTTT.

This clone was counted a single time. The chain combines TRBV7-8 with TRBJ2-1; D could derive from TRBD1 or TRBD2 (5 bases each). The CDR3 consists of 13 residues. Germline CDR1 SGHVS, CDR2 FQNEAQ. V lost 4 bases and J lost 10, with 14 bases in between. CDR3 region: CASSSYGTGEQFF. The CDR3 DNA reads as TGTGCCAGCAGCTCTTACGGGACGGGGGAGCAGTTCTTC.

The gene calls are TRBV21-1 and TRBJ2-7. TRBV21-1 corresponds to a pseudogene. The CDR3 has 15 residues. CDR3: CASSDAIRATYEQYF. The CDR3 nucleotides read TGTGCCAGCAGCGACGCCATCCGGGCAACCTACGAGCAGTACTTC.

The chain couples TRBV7-7 to TRBJ2-1, with D perhaps matching TRBD1 (5 bases). The length of the CDR3 is 14 residues. The V and J ends lost 1 base and 5 bases respectively, with 9 bases between them. Per germline, CDR1 SSHAT and CDR2 FNYEAQ (reference sequence). The CDR3 bases are TGTGCCAGCAGCTTAGGGGGCAGCAACAATGAGCAGTTCTTC. Translating gives CASSLGGSNNEQFF.

This clone was detected a few times. The chain carries TRBV9 and TRBJ1-5; D is possibly TRBD1 (6 bases). Trimming shortened V by 2 bases and J by 3 bases, and 9 bases separated the two germline ends. CDR3 length equals 14 residues. Germline V gene lookup returns CDR1 SGDLS and CDR2 YYNGEE. DNA for the CDR3: TGTGCCAGCAGCGTTGGACAGATCAATCAGCCCCAGCATTTT. This sequence encodes CASSVGQINQPQHF.

This clone appeared a single time. The CDR3 here is CASSAGGFGELFF. As DNA, the CDR3 is TGCGCCAGCAGCGCAGGGGGCTTCGGGGAGCTGTTTTTT. The genes are TRBV10-2 and TRBJ2-2; 8 nucleotides agree with TRBD1. This CDR3 contains 13 residues. The V segment lost 6 bases and the J segment 7 bases; nucleotides outside the gene matches: 4. CDR1 WSHSY and CDR2 SAAADI come from the germline V gene.

The rearrangement joins TRBV4-2 to TRBJ2-4; 9 bases fit TRBD2. CDR1 and CDR2 (germline): LGHNA, YNFKEQ. CDR3 length: 17 residues. V lost 0 bases, J lost 5 bases, and 8 bases stayed unmatched. The CDR3 bases are TGTGCCAGCAGCCAAGATGTGAGCGGGGGGCCCGAAAACATTCAGTACTTC. It codes for CASSQDVSGGPENIQYF.

The chain employs TRBV9 and TRBJ1-1, with 10 bases matching TRBD1. The V gene's germline CDR1 is SGDLS and CDR2 YYNGEE. V trimming: 0 bases; J trimming: 2 bases; junction bases outside the gene matches: 7. This CDR3 is 17 amino acids long. CDR3 nucleotides: TGTGCCAGCAGCGTAGCGAAGGACAGGGGGGCAAACACTGAAGCTTTCTTT. It translates to CASSVAKDRGANTEAFF.

The chain has TRBV29-1 and TRBJ2-1, with 11 bases identical to TRBD2. In germline, CDR1 is SQVTM, CDR2 ANQGSEA. The CDR3 has 19 amino acids. The trim removed 4 bases at V and 0 bases at J, leaving 14 bases unmatched. CDR3 region: CSVVIAGGTTLSSYNEQFF. The CDR3 DNA reads as TGCAGCGTTGTAATAGCGGGGGGGACCACCCTTAGCTCCTACAATGAGCAGTTCTTC.

The J gene is TRBJ1-3, the V gene TRBV9; D is unclear. CDR1 is SGDLS and CDR2 is YYNGEE in the germline V gene. V was pared by 0 bases and J by 0 bases, with 10 bases between. The CDR3 covers 16 residues. The chain's CDR3 is CASSVESGASGNTIYF. As DNA, the CDR3 is TGTGCCAGCAGCGTAGAATCAGGCGCCTCTGGAAACACCATATATTTT. Full variable domain (remainder filled in from reference TRBV9 and TRBJ1-3): DSGVTQTPKHLITATGQRVTLRCSPRSGDLSVYWYQQSLDQGLQFLIQYYNGEERAKGNILERFSAQQFPDLHSELNLSSLELGDSALYFCASSVESGASGNTIYFGEGSWLTVV.

This chain links TRBV28 with TRBJ1-5; TRBD1 might be the D (5 bases). This CDR3 comprises 14 residues. Germline assignment: CDR1 MDHEN and CDR2 SYDVKM. The V gene lost 6 bases and the J gene lost 0 bases, with 9 bases spanning the gap. The CDR3 DNA is TGTGCCAGCAGCTTGACAGCTAGCAATCAGCCCCAGCATTTT. Translating gives CASSLTASNQPQHF.

As concerns this clone: In the same sample, other DNA sequences code for this CDR3. The V and J genes are TRBV30 and TRBJ2-1; a possible D gene is TRBD2 (7 bases). This CDR3 contains 12 residues. Germline lookup yields CDR1 GTSNPN and CDR2 SVGIG (reference sequence). V lost 2 bases and J 9 bases, leaving 11 bases between the germline ends. The DNA for the CDR3 is TGTGCCTGGAGTCTAGGGGGGGGTGAGCAGTTCTTC. This codes for CAWSLGGGEQFF.

This clone was counted only a few times. The chain carries TRBV6-4 and TRBJ1-5, with D possibly TRBD1 on 5 matching bases. Germline V gives CDR1 MRHNA, CDR2 SNTAGT. The CDR3 sequence is 13 residues long. Trimming shortened V by 5 bases and J by 4 bases, and 9 bases separated the two germline ends. The CDR3: CASSPTVNQPQHF. In DNA form, the CDR3 reads TGTGCCAGCAGTCCGACAGTTAATCAGCCCCAGCATTTT.

This chain connects TRBV19 to TRBJ1-1; possibly TRBD1 for D (5 bases). CDR1 is LNHDA, CDR2 SQIVND, per germline (reference sequence). Between the trimmed V and J ends, which lost 3 bases and 6 bases, there was a span of 11 bases. The CDR3 has 13 amino acids. The CDR3 DNA is TGTGCCAGTAGTATGGGTCAGGGCTCTGAAGCTTTCTTT. It encodes CASSMGQGSEAFF.

This clone was recorded only once. The CDR3 sequence: CASSLLSPGQDEQYF. The CDR3, as DNA: TGTGCCAGCAGCTTATTATCGCCGGGCCAGGACGAGCAGTACTTC. This rearrangement joins TRBV7-9 to TRBJ2-7; D gene ambiguous. Germline V CDR1 and CDR2: SEHNR, FQNEAQ (reference sequence). The CDR3 totals 15 residues. Trimming stripped 2 bases from V and 5 bases from J, with 16 bases between.

The V and J genes are TRBV6-5 and TRBJ2-5; D gene unclear. The V gene lost 0 bases and the J gene lost 0 bases, with 5 bases spanning the gap. The CDR3 extends over 14 amino acids. In germline, CDR1 is MNHEY, CDR2 SVGAGI. In nucleotides, the CDR3 is TGTGCCAGCAGTTACTCGACAAACCAAGAGACCCAGTACTTC. Translation: CASSYSTNQETQYF.

J is TRBJ1-1 and V is TRBV19; D unclear. Germline V CDR1 and CDR2: LNHDA, SQIVND (reference sequence). With 6 bases removed from V and 0 bases from J, the gap between germline ends came to 8 bases. The CDR3 covers 13 residues. Here the CDR3 reads CASSNGLNTEAFF. As DNA, the CDR3 is TGTGCCAGTAGCAACGGTTTGAACACTGAAGCTTTCTTT.

This clone has a single count. The rearrangement joins TRBV5-5 to TRBJ2-7; a weak D match, TRBD1 (5 bases). CDR1 SGHKS and CDR2 YYEKEE come from the germline V gene (reference sequence). Trimming shortened V by 5 bases and J by 5 bases, and 11 bases separated the two germline ends. There are 12 residues in the CDR3. Here the CDR3 DNA reads TGTGCCAGCAGTTTTACAGGAAACGAGCAGTACTTC. Amino acids: CASSFTGNEQYF.

The sample holds one count of this clone. This rearrangement joins TRBV27 to TRBJ2-7, with 8 bases that match TRBD1. The CDR3 is 14 residues long. Germline loops: CDR1 MNHEY, CDR2 SMNVEV (reference sequence). J lost 3 bases, V lost 0 bases, and 1 base had no gene match. The CDR3 is CASSLSTGDYEQYF. The CDR3 DNA sequence: TGTGCCAGCAGTTTATCGACAGGGGACTACGAGCAGTACTTC.

This chain connects TRBV5-1 to TRBJ2-6, with D possibly being TRBD2 (6 bases). V shed 2 bases and J shed 1 base, with 16 bases lying between them. Looked up from germline, CDR1 is SGHRS and CDR2 is YFSETQ. The CDR3 is 18 amino acids. CDR3 coding DNA: TGCGCCAGCAGCTTTGGCATTGCGGGGCATTCTGGGGCCAACGTCCTGACTTTC. The encoded protein is CASSFGIAGHSGANVLTF.

V is TRBV9 and J is TRBJ1-3, with a possible D match to TRBD1 (5 bases). Germline CDR1 is SGDLS and CDR2 is YYNGEE. The CDR3 is 16 residues long. Trimming took off 3 bases at V and 0 bases at J, with 13 bases between the two ends. The CDR3 region has the DNA TGTGCCAGCAGCGCCTCAGGGCGGGTCTCTGGAAACACCATATATTTT. Translation gives CASSASGRVSGNTIYF. The variable domain in full, with the rest retrieved from reference TRBV9 and TRBJ1-3, is DSGVTQTPKHLITATGQRVTLRCSPRSGDLSVYWYQQSLDQGLQFLIQYYNGEERAKGNILERFSAQQFPDLHSELNLSSLELGDSALYFCASSASGRVSGNTIYFGEGSWLTVV.